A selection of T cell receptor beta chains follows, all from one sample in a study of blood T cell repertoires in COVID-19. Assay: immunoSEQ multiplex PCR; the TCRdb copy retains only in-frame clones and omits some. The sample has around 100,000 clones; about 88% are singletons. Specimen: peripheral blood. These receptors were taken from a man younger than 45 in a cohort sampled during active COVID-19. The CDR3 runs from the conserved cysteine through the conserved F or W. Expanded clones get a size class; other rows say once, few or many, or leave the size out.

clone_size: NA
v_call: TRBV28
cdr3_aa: CASSIPDRDYEQYF

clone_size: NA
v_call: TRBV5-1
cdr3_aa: CASSFGGTGSGEFF

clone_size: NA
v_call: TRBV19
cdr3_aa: CASSGTAPPQYF

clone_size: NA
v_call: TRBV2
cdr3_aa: CASPSGREGVEAFF

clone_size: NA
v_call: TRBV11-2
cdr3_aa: CASSLLEANYGYTF

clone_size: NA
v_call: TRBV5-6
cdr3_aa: CASSLGYSLDEQYF

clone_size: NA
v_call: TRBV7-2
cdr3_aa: CASSFTGSSSEQYF

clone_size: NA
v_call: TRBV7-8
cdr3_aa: CASSLALQGAGYTF

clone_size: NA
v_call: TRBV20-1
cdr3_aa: CSDKNYGYTF

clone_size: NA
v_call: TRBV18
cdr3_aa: CASSRGGANYGYTF

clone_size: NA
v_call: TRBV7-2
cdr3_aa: CASSLAGGVGNQPQHF

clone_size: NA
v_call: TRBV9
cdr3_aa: CASSVDERRAGELFF

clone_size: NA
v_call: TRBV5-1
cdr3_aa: CASRRTGSSYNEQFF

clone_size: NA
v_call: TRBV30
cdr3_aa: CAWTSGPEAFF

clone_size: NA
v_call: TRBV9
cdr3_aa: CASSLLAGATYSTDTQYF

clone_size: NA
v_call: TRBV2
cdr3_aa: CASSDRLSGNTIYF

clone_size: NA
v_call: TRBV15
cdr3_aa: CATSRVLTGGRPASGANVLTF

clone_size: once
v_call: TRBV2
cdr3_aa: CASSPTGFREKLFF

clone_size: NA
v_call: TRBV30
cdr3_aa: CAWSVLLSETQYF